Presented here are 21 T cell receptor beta chains from one specimen sequenced in a study of vaccination and CD4 T cells after COVID-19. Treatment in this sample: roughly 11-day PBMC culture with coronavirus spike peptide pools or control peptides (ViraFEST assay). The assay that was used to sequence DNA from cultured CD4+ T cells was the Oncomine TCR Beta short-read assay. TCRdb analysed the PCR reads with MiXCR anew, one entry per CDR3 protein. Of 15,000 to 20,000 distinct CDR3 sequences in the sample, over 45% were seen once. These receptors' targets are unknown. What was sequenced was cultured CD4+ T cells from blood. The receptors originated from a human donor with COVID-19.

This clonotype was seen only a few times. The gene calls are TRBV6-5 and TRBJ2-7, with D perhaps matching TRBD1 (6 bases). This CDR3 is built from 14 residues. The V end was cut by 2 bases, the J end by 2 bases, with 10 bases between. The germline CDR1 and CDR2 sequences are MNHEY and SVGAGI. CDR3 sequence reads: CASSYGRGAYEQYF. The CDR3 nucleotides read TGTGCCAGCAGTTACGGCAGGGGAGCCTACGAGCAGTACTTC.

The chain has TRBV6-5 and TRBJ1-2; a possible D gene is TRBD1 (6 bases). The germline gives CDR1 MNHEY, CDR2 SVGAGI. The CDR3 length is 16 residues. Trimming pared 2 bases from V and 2 bases from J, leaving 15 bases between. The DNA for the CDR3 is TGTGCCAGCAGTTACGGCCAGGGGCCCCTCAACTATGGCTACACCTTC. This translates into CASSYGQGPLNYGYTF.

This clonotype was picked up a small number of times. The chain's CDR3 is CASSYRASANYGYTF. The CDR3 DNA is TGTGCCAGCAGTTACAGGGCTTCGGCAAACTATGGCTACACCTTC. The chain is built from TRBV6-2 or TRBV6-3 and TRBJ1-2; D not resolved. Germline CDR1 and CDR2: MNHEY and SVGEGT. The CDR3 is made up of 15 amino acids. With 2 bases removed from V and 2 bases from J, the gap between germline ends came to 12 bases.

This clonotype was seen a handful of times. The chain links TRBV20-1 to TRBJ1-6; 7 bases agree with TRBD1. CDR1 is DFQATT, CDR2 SNEGSKA, per germline (reference sequence). V shed 6 bases, J shed 7 bases, and the junction held 6 bases outside the gene matches. The CDR3 loop spans 13 amino acids. Written as DNA, the CDR3 is TGCAGTGCCCTCGAGGGGGCGAATTCACCCCTCCACTTT. Protein: CSALEGANSPLHF.

The gene calls are TRBV11-2 and TRBJ1-2, with 12 bases identical to TRBD1. The length of the CDR3 is 17 residues. The germline V gene encodes CDR1 SGHAT and CDR2 FQNNGV. The V gene end was trimmed by 5 bases and the J gene end by 8 bases; junction bases not matched to a gene: 15. CDR3 nucleotide sequence: TGTGCCAGCAGCCCGCCGTCCGGGGACAGGGGGCGAAGGGGCTACACCTTC. This translates into CASSPPSGDRGRRGYTF.

This clonotype rates as medium-sized. V usage is TRBV6-1 and J usage is TRBJ2-2; the match to TRBD1 covers 9 bases. The CDR3 runs 16 residues. Per germline, CDR1 MNHNS and CDR2 SASEGT. J was trimmed by 6 bases and V by 4 bases; bases with no gene match: 9. CDR3 bases: TGTGCCAGCAGTGCACTACCGGGACAGGGCCCCGGGGAGCTGTTTTTT. This encodes CASSALPGQGPGELFF.

This chain joins TRBV7-9 and TRBJ1-5; perhaps TRBD1 as D (6 bases). Between the trimmed V and J ends, which lost 1 base and 1 base, there was a span of 20 bases. The germline V gene encodes CDR1 SEHNR and CDR2 FQNEAQ (reference sequence). The CDR3 has 19 residues. Here the CDR3 DNA reads TGTGCCAGCAGCTTAGGTTTCGAACAGGGAGGTGGAAGCAATCAGCCCCAGCATTTT. This sequence encodes CASSLGFEQGGGSNQPQHF.

The CDR3 sequence: CASRRRYGGGQETQYF. The DNA for the CDR3 is TGTGCCAGCAGACGAAGATACGGGGGGGGACAAGAGACCCAGTACTTC. This chain connects TRBV6-1 to TRBJ2-5; TRBD2 agrees at 8 bases. Per germline, CDR1 MNHNS and CDR2 SASEGT. V lost 6 bases, J lost 2 bases, and 11 bases stayed unmatched. This CDR3 is 16 amino acids long.

The gene calls are TRBV12-3 or TRBV12-4 and TRBJ1-1, with D maybe TRBD1 (6 bases). V gave up 7 bases and J gave up 10 bases, with 13 bases separating them. The CDR3 is 11 amino acids. CDR3 in amino acids: CASTPQGGAFF. CDR3 nucleotides: TGTGCCAGCACCCCACAGGGTGGAGCTTTCTTT.

This sequence joins TRBV19 and TRBJ1-1; D uncertain. CDR1 and CDR2 from the germline V gene are LNHDA and SQIVND (reference sequence). V lost 6 bases and J 1 base, leaving 9 bases between the germline ends. The CDR3 has 13 amino acids. Here the CDR3 DNA reads TGTGCCAGTAGCTATAATCAGAACACTGAAGCTTTCTTT. It encodes CASSYNQNTEAFF.

In its sample, this clonotype was seen a few times. The chain joins TRBV19 to TRBJ1-6; TRBD1 might be the D (5 bases). This CDR3 has 14 residues. Trimming pared 1 base from V and 7 bases from J, leaving 8 bases between. Germline V CDR1 and CDR2: LNHDA, SQIVND (reference sequence). The CDR3 sequence is CASSIGGANSPLHF. CDR3 in DNA: TGTGCCAGTAGTATAGGAGGGGCCAATTCACCCCTCCACTTT.

This clonotype was seen a few times. V gene TRBV7-2 combines with J gene TRBJ2-3; 9 positions agree with TRBD1. This CDR3 has 16 residues. The germline V gene encodes CDR1 SGHTA and CDR2 FQGNSA. V dropped 4 bases and J dropped 0; count of bases not matched to a gene: 5. Written as DNA, the CDR3 is TGTGCCAGCAGCTCAGGGACAGGGACGAGCACAGATACGCAGTATTTT. This translates into CASSSGTGTSTDTQYF.

This clonotype was seen a few times. The rearrangement links TRBV2 to TRBJ1-1; 7 nucleotides match TRBD1. The J segment lost 0 bases and the V segment lost 6 bases, leaving 10 bases of the junction unmatched. The germline CDR1 and CDR2 sequences are SNHLY and FYNNEI. The CDR3 has 16 amino acids. CDR3 in amino acids: CASRAYGGQLNTEAFF. CDR3 nucleotide sequence: TGTGCCAGCAGAGCCTACGGGGGACAGTTGAACACTGAAGCTTTCTTT. Using reference TRBV2 and TRBJ1-1 for the parts outside the CDR3, the full variable domain is EPEVTQTPSHQVTQMGQEVILRCVPISNHLYFYWYRQILGQKVEFLVSFYNNEISEKSEIFDDQFSVERPDGSNFTLKIRSTKLEDSAMYFCASRAYGGQLNTEAFFGQGTRLTVV.

Only a few counts were recorded for this clonotype. The chain's CDR3 is CASSSGWQGDIQYF. Here the CDR3 DNA reads TGTGCCAGCAGCTCCGGGTGGCAGGGAGACATTCAGTACTTC. The chain carries TRBV11-3 and TRBJ2-4; either TRBD1 or TRBD2 may fit D (5 bases each). Deletions cut 4 bases from V and 8 bases from J, with 15 bases between. The germline V gene has CDR1 SGHNT and CDR2 YENEEA. The CDR3 length is 14 residues.

This chain joins TRBV7-2 and TRBJ2-5; D is possibly TRBD1 or TRBD2 (5 bases each). V gave up 5 bases and J gave up 5 bases, with 15 bases separating them. Germline lookup yields CDR1 SGHTA and CDR2 FQGNSA. The CDR3 is 14 residues long. The CDR3 sequence is CASSLGTGGETQYF. CDR3 nucleotide sequence: TGTGCCAGCAGCCTGGGGACGGGCGGGGAGACCCAGTACTTC.

In this sample, this clonotype turned up a few times. The V gene is TRBV6-5, the J gene TRBJ1-5; no firm D call. CDR3 length: 13 residues. In germline, CDR1 is MNHEY, CDR2 SVGAGI. Trimming left V 2 bases short and J 4 bases short, with 6 bases between. Written as DNA, the CDR3 is TGTGCCAGCAGTTACGGAAGGAATCAGCCCCAGCATTTT. It translates to CASSYGRNQPQHF.

CDR3 sequence: CASSQGQGASGNTIYF. The CDR3 DNA sequence: TGCGCCAGCAGCCAGGGACAGGGGGCCTCGGGAAACACCATATATTTT. V gene TRBV4-1 combines with J gene TRBJ1-3; 12 bases fit TRBD1. Germline V lookup: CDR1 MGHRA, CDR2 YSYEKL. The CDR3 consists of 16 residues. With 3 bases clipped from V and 4 bases from J, the junction kept 4 bases outside the gene matches.

This sequence joins TRBV6-2 or TRBV6-3 and TRBJ2-2; D is ambiguous. This CDR3 is built from 13 residues. Trimming took 4 bases from V and 4 from J, leaving 7 bases between them. CDR1 is MNHEY and CDR2 is SVGEGT in the germline V gene. The CDR3 nucleotides are TGTGCCAGCAGTTCTGCCCCCACCGGGGAGCTGTTTTTT. Residues: CASSSAPTGELFF.

This clonotype has only a few counts. The rearrangement links TRBV27 to TRBJ1-5, with a tentative D call TRBD1 (5 bases). This CDR3 comprises 17 residues. From germline, CDR1 is MNHEY and CDR2 SMNVEV (reference sequence). The V gene lost 2 bases and the J gene lost 1 base, with 15 bases spanning the gap. CDR3 DNA sequence: TGTGCCAGCAGTTTAAGGGGCCGGACGAACAGCAATCAGCCCCAGCATTTT. It yields the protein CASSLRGRTNSNQPQHF.

This sequence joins TRBV3-1 and TRBJ1-2, with TRBD1 matching over 12 bases. CDR1 LGHDT and CDR2 YNNKEL come from the germline V gene (reference sequence). Unmatched junction bases numbered 2, after V lost 3 bases and J lost 6 bases. There are 14 residues in the CDR3. This chain's CDR3 is CASSHGTGGHGYTF. Written as DNA, the CDR3 is TGTGCCAGCAGCCATGGGACAGGGGGCCATGGCTACACCTTC.

Only a few counts were recorded for this clonotype. This chain uses TRBV6-2 or TRBV6-3 with TRBJ1-2; no firm D call. V lost 2 bases and J 8 bases, leaving 9 bases between the germline ends. The CDR3 is 12 residues long. CDR1 MNHEY and CDR2 SVGEGT come from the germline V gene. For the CDR3, the DNA is TGTGCCAGCAGTTACGAGGGAAAGGGCTACACCTTC. It codes for CASSYEGKGYTF.